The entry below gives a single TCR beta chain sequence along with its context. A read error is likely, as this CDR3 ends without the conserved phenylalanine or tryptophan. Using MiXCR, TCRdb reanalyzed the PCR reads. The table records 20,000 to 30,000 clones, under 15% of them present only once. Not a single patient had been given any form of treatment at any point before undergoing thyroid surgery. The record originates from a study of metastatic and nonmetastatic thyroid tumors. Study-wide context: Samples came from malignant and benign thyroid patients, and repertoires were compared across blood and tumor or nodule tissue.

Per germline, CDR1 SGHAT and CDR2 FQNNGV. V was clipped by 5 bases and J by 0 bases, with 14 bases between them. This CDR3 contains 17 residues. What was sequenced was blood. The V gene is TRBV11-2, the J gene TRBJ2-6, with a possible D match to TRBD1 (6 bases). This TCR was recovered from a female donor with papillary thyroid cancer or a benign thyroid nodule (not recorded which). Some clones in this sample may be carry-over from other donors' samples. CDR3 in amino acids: CASSPTGTLSGANVLTL. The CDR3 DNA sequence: TGTGCCAGCAGCCCCACAGGGACACTCTCTGGGGCCAACGTCCTGACTCTC.